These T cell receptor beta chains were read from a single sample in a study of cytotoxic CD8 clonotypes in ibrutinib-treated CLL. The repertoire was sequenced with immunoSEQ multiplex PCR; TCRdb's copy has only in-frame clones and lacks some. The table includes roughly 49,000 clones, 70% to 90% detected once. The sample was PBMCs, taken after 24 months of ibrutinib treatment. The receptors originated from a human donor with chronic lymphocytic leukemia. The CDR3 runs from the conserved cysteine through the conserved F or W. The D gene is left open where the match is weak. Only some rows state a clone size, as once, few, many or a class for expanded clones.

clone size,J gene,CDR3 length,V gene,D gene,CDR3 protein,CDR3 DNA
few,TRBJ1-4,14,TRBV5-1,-,CASSFGGSNEKLFF,TGCGCCAGCAGCTTTGGAGGGTCTAATGAAAAACTGTTTTTT
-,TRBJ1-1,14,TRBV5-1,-,CASSFTAMNTEAFF,TGCGCCAGCAGCTTCACAGCGATGAACACTGAAGCTTTCTTT
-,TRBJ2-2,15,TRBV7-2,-,CASSLARQNTGELFF,TGTGCCAGCAGCTTAGCTAGGCAAAACACCGGGGAGCTGTTTTTT
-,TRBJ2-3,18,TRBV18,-,CASSPLPSGGGATDTQYF,TGTGCCAGCTCACCACTGCCATCGGGTGGGGGGGCCACAGATACGCAGTATTTT
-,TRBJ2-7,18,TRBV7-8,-,CASSLPREADMRGDEQYF,TGTGCCAGCAGCTTACCTCGGGAAGCGGACATGAGGGGCGACGAGCAGTACTTC
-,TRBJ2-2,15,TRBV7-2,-,CASSLGQADTGELFF,TGTGCCAGCAGCTTAGGCCAAGCAGACACCGGGGAGCTGTTTTTT
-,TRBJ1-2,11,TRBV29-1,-,CSVLAANGYTF,TGCAGCGTTTTGGCAGCAAATGGCTACACCTTC
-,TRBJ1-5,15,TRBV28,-,CATSTFVGEDQPQHF,TGTGCCACAAGCACCTTTGTGGGGGAGGATCAGCCCCAGCATTTT
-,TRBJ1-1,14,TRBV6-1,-,CAGAAGRKNTEAFF,TGTGCCGGGGCCGCGGGACGGAAGAACACTGAAGCTTTCTTT
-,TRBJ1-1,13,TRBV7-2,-,CASSLGQNTEAFF,TGTGCCAGCAGCTTAGGACAGAACACTGAAGCTTTCTTT
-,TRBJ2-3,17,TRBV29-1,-,CSVEDLPGEIRTDTQYF,TGCAGCGTTGAAGATCTCCCCGGAGAGATCCGCACAGATACGCAGTATTTT
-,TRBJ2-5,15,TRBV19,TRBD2,CASSIASGRQETQYF,TGTGCCAGTAGTATAGCTAGCGGGAGGCAAGAGACCCAGTACTTC
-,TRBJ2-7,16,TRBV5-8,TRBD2,CASSTTWTSGYYEQYF,TGTGCCAGCAGCACCACCTGGACTAGCGGGTACTACGAGCAGTACTTC
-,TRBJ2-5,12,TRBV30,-,CASGGLVETQYF,TGTGCATCTGGGGGATTGGTAGAGACCCAGTACTTC
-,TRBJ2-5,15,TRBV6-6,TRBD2,CASRRVAGEVGAQYF,TGTGCCAGCAGGAGGGTAGCGGGAGAGGTCGGGGCCCAGTACTTC
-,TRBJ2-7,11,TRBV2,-,CASSGQGEQYF,TGTGCCAGCAGTGGGCAGGGCGAGCAGTACTTC
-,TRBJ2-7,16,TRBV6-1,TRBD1,CASSGGTGGITYEQYF,TGTGCCAGCAGTGGAGGGACAGGGGGTATTACCTACGAGCAGTACTTC
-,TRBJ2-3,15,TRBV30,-,CAWSVGQRSTDTQYF,TGTGCCTGGAGTGTGGGTCAGCGGAGCACAGATACGCAGTATTTT
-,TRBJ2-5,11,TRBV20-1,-,CSARVPGTQYF,TGCAGTGCTAGAGTCCCCGGGACCCAGTACTTC
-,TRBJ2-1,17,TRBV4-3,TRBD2,CASSQEPAGYTFNEQFF,TGCGCCAGCAGCCAAGAGCCAGCGGGATATACCTTTAATGAGCAGTTCTTC
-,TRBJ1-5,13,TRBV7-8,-,CASSFGRNQPQHF,TGTGCCAGCAGCTTCGGACGTAATCAGCCCCAGCATTTT
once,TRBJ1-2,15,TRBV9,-,CASSVTPPRDGGYTF,TGTGCCAGCAGCGTAACCCCCCCCAGGGATGGAGGCTACACCTTC
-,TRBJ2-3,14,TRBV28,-,CASSPGGSTDTQYF,TGTGCCAGCAGCCCGGGCGGGAGCACAGATACGCAGTATTTT
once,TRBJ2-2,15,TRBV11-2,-,CASSPQTVNTGELFF,TGTGCCAGCAGCCCCCAGACAGTAAACACCGGGGAGCTGTTTTTT
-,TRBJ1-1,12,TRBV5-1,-,CASSREGTEAFF,TGCGCCAGCAGCAGGGAGGGGACTGAAGCTTTCTTT
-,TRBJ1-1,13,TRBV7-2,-,CASSSGVNTEAFF,TGTGCCAGCAGCTCAGGGGTGAACACTGAAGCTTTCTTT